Included here is one TCR beta chain sequence, with context. The antigen remains undetermined. For TCR beta, libraries came from quantitative 5'-RACE with molecular barcodes. TCRdb independently ran MiXCR on the 5' RACE reads; one entry per CDR3 protein. The data contain about 150,000 distinct CDR3 sequences, roughly 44% of them singletons. This entry is derived from a study of CD8 T cells in ankylosing spondylitis. Study-wide results and caveats: Earlier authors reported some of these motif variants in reactive arthritis synovial fluid and blood. Ankylosing spondylitis blood seemed to carry a telltale TCR beta motif made of several highly homologous variants. As reported, disease-linked clones showed significant enrichment in matched ankylosing spondylitis synovial fluid.

The CDR3 has 16 residues. The V gene end was trimmed by 5 bases and the J gene end by 0 bases; junction bases not matched to a gene: 10. The germline V gene has CDR1 SQVTM and CDR2 ANQGSEA. This chain links TRBV29-1 with TRBJ2-1, with 7 bases aligning to TRBD1. The sample comprised synovial fluid, either unsorted or a sorted T cell fraction (not recorded which). The TCR comes from a male donor with ankylosing spondylitis. CDR3 loop: CSVTSDRVGSYNEQFF. CDR3 coding DNA: TGCAGCGTTACGAGCGACAGGGTCGGCTCCTACAATGAGCAGTTCTTC.